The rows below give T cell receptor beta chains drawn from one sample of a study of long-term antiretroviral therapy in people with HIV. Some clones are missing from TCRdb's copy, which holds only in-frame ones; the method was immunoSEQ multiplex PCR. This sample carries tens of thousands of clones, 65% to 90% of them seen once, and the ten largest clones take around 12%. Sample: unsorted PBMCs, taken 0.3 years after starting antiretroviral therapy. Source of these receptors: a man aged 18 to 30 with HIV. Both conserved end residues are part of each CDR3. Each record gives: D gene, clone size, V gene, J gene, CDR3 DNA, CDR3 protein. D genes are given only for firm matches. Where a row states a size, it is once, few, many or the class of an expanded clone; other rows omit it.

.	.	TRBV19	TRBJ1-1	TGTGCCAGTACCTTAGGACAGTCGAACACTGAAGCTTTCTTT	CASTLGQSNTEAFF
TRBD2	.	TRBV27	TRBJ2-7	TGTGCCAGCAGTTCCAGACTAGCGGGGGCCTCAACCGAGCAGTACTTC	CASSSRLAGASTEQYF
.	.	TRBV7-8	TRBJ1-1	TGTGCCAGCAGCTTCTATTTGGGGGCCGTTAACACTGAAGCTTTCTTT	CASSFYLGAVNTEAFF
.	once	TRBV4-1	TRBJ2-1	TGCGCCAGCAGCCAACATCCGAAGGGAAGCTCCTACAATGAGCAGTTCTTC	CASSQHPKGSSYNEQFF
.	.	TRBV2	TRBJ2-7	TGTGCCAGCGTCGATTTTTCTCACGAGCAGTACTTC	CASVDFSHEQYF
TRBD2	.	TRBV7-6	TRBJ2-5	TGTGCCAGCAGCTCGGGACTAGCGGGAATACAAGAGACCCAGTACTTC	CASSSGLAGIQETQYF
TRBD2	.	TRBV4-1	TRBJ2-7	TGCGCCAGCAGCCTTCTACCCCCCACTAGCGGGATGGGCGAGCAGTACTTC	CASSLLPPTSGMGEQYF
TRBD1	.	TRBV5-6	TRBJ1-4	TGTGCCAGCAGCTCGTCCGGGACAGGGAACGAAAAACTGTTTTTT	CASSSSGTGNEKLFF
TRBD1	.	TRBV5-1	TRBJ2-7	TGCGCCAGCAGCGAAGCAGGGGGATGGGAGCAGTACTTC	CASSEAGGWEQYF
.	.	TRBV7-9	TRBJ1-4	TGTGCCAGCAGCTTAGCCAGAGGGGACTTGGGGGTGGAGGTTTTT	CASSLARGDLGVEVF
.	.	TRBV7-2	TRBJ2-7	TGTGCCAGCAGCTCGCCCGGGACGTTGAGCTACGAGCAGTACTTC	CASSSPGTLSYEQYF
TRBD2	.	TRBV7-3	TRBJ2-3	TGTGCCAGCAGCCCCTCCAGCGGGGCCACAGATACGCAGTATTTT	CASSPSSGATDTQYF
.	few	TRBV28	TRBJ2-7	TGTGCCAGCAGTTTTGGGACGGGTAAGCAGTACTTC	CASSFGTGKQYF
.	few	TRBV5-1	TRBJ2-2	TGCGCCAGCAGCTTATCTTGGACAGCCGGGGAGCTGTTTTTT	CASSLSWTAGELFF
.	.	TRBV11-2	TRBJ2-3	TGTGCCAGCAGCTTAGCGGGGGGCCCCACAGATACGCAGTATTTT	CASSLAGGPTDTQYF
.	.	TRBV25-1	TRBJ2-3	TGTGCCAGCAGTGTGATGGGACGCACAGATACGCAGTATTTT	CASSVMGRTDTQYF
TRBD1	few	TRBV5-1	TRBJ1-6	TGCGCCAGCAGCTTAGACAGGGGTAATTCACCCCTCCACTTT	CASSLDRGNSPLHF
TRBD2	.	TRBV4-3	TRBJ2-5	TGCGCCAGCAGCCCTACGGGCGGGAGGGCCGCGGAAGAGACCCAGTACTTC	CASSPTGGRAAEETQYF
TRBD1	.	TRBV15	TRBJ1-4	TGTGCCACCAGCAGACCTGACAGGGCAACTAATGAAAAACTGTTTTTT	CATSRPDRATNEKLFF
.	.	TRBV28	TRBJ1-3	TGTGCCAGCAGTCGGGACACCTCCTCTGGAAACACCATATATTTT	CASSRDTSSGNTIYF
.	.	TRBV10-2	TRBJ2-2	TGCGCCAGCAGTTCCAGCGGCAACACCGGGGAGCTGTTTTTT	CASSSSGNTGELFF
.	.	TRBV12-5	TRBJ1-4	TGTGCTAGTGGACCCGCAACTAATGAAAAACTGTTTTTT	CASGPATNEKLFF
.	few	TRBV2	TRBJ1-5	TGTGCCAGCAGAGGACGGGAAAATCAGCCCCAGCATTTT	CASRGRENQPQHF
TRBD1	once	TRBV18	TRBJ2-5	TGTGCCACAGGAGACAGGGAGGAGACCCAGTACTTC	CATGDREETQYF
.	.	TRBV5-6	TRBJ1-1	TGTGCCAGCAGCTTCATCGACGGCAGGAGGGACACTGAAGCTTTCTTT	CASSFIDGRRDTEAFF
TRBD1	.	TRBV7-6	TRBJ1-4	TGTGCCAGCAGCTCGACAGGGATTAATGAAAAACTGTTTTTT	CASSSTGINEKLFF
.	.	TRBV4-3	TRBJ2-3	TGCGCCAGCAGCCGAGAACAGGGAAACACAGATACGCAGTATTTT	CASSREQGNTDTQYF
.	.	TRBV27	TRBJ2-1	TGTGCCAGCAGTTTATCTTGGCGTTGGATGAGGAATGAGCAGTTCTTC	CASSLSWRWMRNEQFF
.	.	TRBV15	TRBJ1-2	TGTGCCACCAGCAGAGAGAGAACAGGTGGCTACACCTTC	CATSRERTGGYTF
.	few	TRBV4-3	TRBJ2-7	TGCGCCAGCAGCCAAGATAGGGCCCCAGACGAGCAGTACTTC	CASSQDRAPDEQYF
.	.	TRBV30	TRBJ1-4	TGTGCCTGGAGTGTAGCGGGGCTATCAACTAATGAAAAACTGTTTTTT	CAWSVAGLSTNEKLFF
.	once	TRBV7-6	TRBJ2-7	TGTGCCAGCAGCTTAGGCGGGACTCCCTACGAGCAGTACTTC	CASSLGGTPYEQYF
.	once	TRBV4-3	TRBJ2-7	TGCGCCAGCAGCCAAGGTCTGGGGCTTTCCGAGCAGTACTTC	CASSQGLGLSEQYF
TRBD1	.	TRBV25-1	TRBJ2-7	TGTGCCAGCAGTGCGGGGACAGGGCGCTACGAGCAGTACTTC	CASSAGTGRYEQYF